Presented here are 8 T cell receptor beta chains from one specimen sequenced in a study of CD8+ T cells in alopecia areata. Extracted RNA was reverse transcribed into cDNA, the sequencing template. Data came from immunoSEQ multiplex PCR; TCRdb stores just in-frame clones and leaves some out. Of more than 95,000 clones in the sample, more than 75% were seen once. Treatment: oral pan-JAK inhibitor, 5-10 mg twice daily. The source material was CD8+ T cells sorted from blood, sampled at approximately week 30, from a patient treated with tofacitinib. These receptors were obtained from a human donor with alopecia areata.

This clone was detected only once. The rearrangement links TRBV11-2 to TRBJ2-1; 9 bases match TRBD2. V lost 4 bases, J lost 3 bases, and 13 bases stayed unmatched. The CDR3 is 18 amino acids. CDR1 and CDR2 from the germline V gene are SGHAT and FQNNGV. CDR3 sequence reads: CASSSTSGLDRSYNEQFF. Written as DNA, the CDR3 is TGTGCCAGCAGCTCCACTAGCGGGCTCGACAGGAGCTACAATGAGCAGTTCTTC.

The chain couples TRBV7-2 to TRBJ1-3; D unclear. CDR3 length: 13 residues. Germline assignment: CDR1 SGHTA and CDR2 FQGNSA. Trimming took off 0 bases at V and 4 bases at J, with 4 bases between the two ends. The CDR3 spells CASSLAGGNTIYF. The DNA of the CDR3 is TGTGCCAGCAGCTTAGCGGGCGGAAACACCATATATTTT.

This clone occurred once. This chain joins TRBV4-1 and TRBJ2-1; TRBD2 aligns across 14 bases. The CDR3 sequence is 20 residues long. Germline CDR1 and CDR2: MGHRA and YSYEKL. V shed 1 base, J shed 2 bases, and the junction held 10 bases outside the gene matches. The DNA of the CDR3 is TGCGCCAGCAGCCAAGCCCCCGGGACTAGCGGGAGCCCACCCTACAATGAGCAGTTCTTC. Amino acid sequence: CASSQAPGTSGSPPYNEQFF.

This chain joins TRBV19 and TRBJ2-4, with 7 positions matching TRBD1. Germline values: CDR1 LNHDA, CDR2 SQIVND (reference sequence). CDR3 length equals 14 residues. V shed 7 bases, J shed 3 bases, and the junction held 6 bases outside the gene matches. The CDR3 region has the DNA TGTGCCAGTAACCTCCGGGACAGCAAAAACATTCAGTACTTC. As protein: CASNLRDSKNIQYF.

The chain has TRBV7-9 and TRBJ2-1; TRBD1 matches at 7 bases. The CDR3 runs to 15 residues. Germline V lookup: CDR1 SEHNR, CDR2 FQNEAQ (reference sequence). The J segment lost 3 bases and the V segment lost 6 bases, leaving 8 bases of the junction unmatched. This CDR3 is CASSLRQGDYNEQFF. CDR3 nucleotide sequence: TGTGCCAGCAGTTTAAGACAGGGCGACTACAATGAGCAGTTCTTC.

This chain connects TRBV7-3 to TRBJ2-3; tentatively, D is TRBD1 (6 bases). Trimming removed 4 bases from V and 1 base from J, with 9 bases in between. CDR3 length: 14 residues. The germline V gene encodes CDR1 SGHTA and CDR2 FQGTGA. The CDR3 sequence: CASSSRQGTDTQYF. As DNA, the CDR3 is TGTGCCAGCAGCTCACGACAGGGCACAGATACGCAGTATTTT. The whole variable domain, filled in from reference TRBV7-3 and TRBJ2-3, reads GAGVSQTPSNKVTEKGKYVELRCDPISGHTALYWYRQSLGQGPEFLIYFQGTGAADDSGLPNDRFFAVRPEGSVSTLKIQRTERGDSAVYLCASSSRQGTDTQYFGPGTRLTVL.

This chain connects TRBV13 to TRBJ2-7; no clear D gene. CDR3 length: 13 residues. V shed 1 base and J shed 0 bases, with 4 bases lying between them. Germline assignment: CDR1 PRHDT and CDR2 FYEKMQ (reference sequence). The CDR3 here is CASSLVYSYEQYF. The CDR3 coding sequence is TGTGCCAGCAGCTTAGTCTACTCCTACGAGCAGTACTTC. The full variable domain, in which reference TRBV13 and TRBJ2-7 provide the parts outside the CDR3, is AAGVIQSPRHLIKEKRETATLKCYPIPRHDTVYWYQQGPGQDPQFLISFYEKMQSDKGSIPDRFSAQQFSDYHSELNMSSLELGDSALYFCASSLVYSYEQYFGPGTRLTVT.

This chain links TRBV29-1 with TRBJ2-1; 7 bases are a match to TRBD1. Germline values: CDR1 SQVTM, CDR2 ANQGSEA. The trim removed 7 bases at V and 13 bases at J, leaving 4 bases unmatched. This CDR3 spans 9 amino acids. The CDR3 DNA sequence: TGCAGCGATGGGACAGTACAGTTCTTC. Its translation: CSDGTVQFF.